This TCR beta chain stems from a study of neurological immune-mediated disorders. TCRdb fed the 5' RACE reads into MiXCR, producing one record per CDR3 protein. The profile shows roughly 13,000 distinct CDR3 sequences, under 8% of them singletons. The CDR3 covers 19 residues. In its sample, this clonotype was seen many times. The chain has TRBV21-1 and TRBJ2-1; the table's D call TRBD2 went unverified against the DNA. TRBV21-1 is described as a pseudogene. This clonotype was sampled from a middle-aged woman in good health. Input material: CD8+ T cells from blood. CDR3: CASSKRDLAGARGDDEQFF. Written as DNA, the CDR3 is TGTGCCAGCAGCAAAAGAGATCTAGCGGGAGCTCGCGGCGATGATGAGCAGTTCTTC.